This paragraph reports one TCR beta chain. Data came from immunoSEQ multiplex PCR; TCRdb stores just in-frame clones and leaves some out. The sample consists of 150,000 or so clones, roughly 90% of them appearing once. The data stem from a study of blood T cell repertoires in COVID-19. Those who participated ranged in age from roughly 18 to 95 years and resided in some 24 US areas. Trimming shortened V by 3 bases and J by 2 bases, and 16 bases separated the two germline ends. In germline, CDR1 is MDHEN, CDR2 SYDVKM. The CDR3 has 16 amino acids. The TCR comes from a young woman with acute COVID-19. The source material was PBMCs or T cells enriched from blood (not recorded which). This chain uses TRBV28 with TRBJ1-2, with D hard to call. CDR3 residues: CASSLFEEWSNYGYTF. The CDR3 region has the DNA TGTGCCAGCAGTTTGTTTGAAGAATGGAGCAACTATGGCTACACCTTC.